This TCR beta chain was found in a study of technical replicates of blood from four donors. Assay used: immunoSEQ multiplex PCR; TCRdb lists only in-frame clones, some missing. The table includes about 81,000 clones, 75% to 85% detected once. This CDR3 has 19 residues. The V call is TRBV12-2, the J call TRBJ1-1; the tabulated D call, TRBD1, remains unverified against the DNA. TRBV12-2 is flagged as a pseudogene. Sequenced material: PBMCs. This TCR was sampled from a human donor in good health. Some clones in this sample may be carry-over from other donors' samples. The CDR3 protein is CASRLARQSKSHMNTEAFF. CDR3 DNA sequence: TGTGCAAGTCGCTTAGCGCGACAGTCCAAAAGCCATATGAACACTGAAGCTTTCTTT.